These 21 T cell receptor beta chains were sequenced from one sample in a study of sequential checkpoint blockade in melanoma. Assay used: immunoSEQ multiplex PCR; TCRdb lists only in-frame clones, some missing. The table lists roughly 28,000 clones, approximately 75% of them singletons. The treatment was: randomized to nivolumab then ipilimumab (arm A) or the reverse (arm B). The material sequenced was CD8+ T cells sorted from blood (inferred from file names), taken from a patient given nivolumab and ipilimumab in sequence. The source of these receptors is a human donor with melanoma.

The chain uses TRBV4-1 and TRBJ1-1; D gene uncertain. The CDR3 length is 15 residues. Germline lookup yields CDR1 MGHRA and CDR2 YSYEKL. V was cut by 6 bases and J by 6 bases, with 20 bases left in between. This CDR3 reads CASSLSPSQWSEAFF. The CDR3 coding sequence is TGCGCCAGCAGTCTATCACCCTCACAGTGGTCTGAAGCTTTCTTT.

This clone was seen a few times. The chain carries TRBV2 and TRBJ2-1, with 7 bases lining up with TRBD1. CDR1 is SNHLY, CDR2 FYNNEI, per germline. V shed 6 bases and J 7 bases; nucleotides not matched to a gene: 6. CDR3 length: 13 residues. The CDR3 DNA is TGTGCCAGCAGGGGGGACAGCGAGAATGAGCAGTTCTTC. This codes for CASRGDSENEQFF.

The chain links TRBV2 to TRBJ1-2; D is uncertain. The CDR3 has 13 residues. With 1 base removed from V and 8 bases from J, the gap between germline ends came to 11 bases. CDR1 SNHLY and CDR2 FYNNEI come from the germline V gene. CDR3 protein: CASSEEGGRGYTF. The CDR3 DNA is TGTGCCAGCAGTGAAGAGGGAGGTCGGGGCTACACCTTC.

This clone was picked up one time. The chain is built from TRBV29-1 and TRBJ2-3, with 13 bases identical to TRBD2. This CDR3 is built from 14 residues. With 4 bases clipped from V and 4 bases from J, the junction kept 2 bases outside the gene matches. Germline CDR1 is SQVTM and CDR2 is ANQGSEA. Written as DNA, the CDR3 is TGCAGCGTTGTTGGGACTAGCGGGGCAGATACGCAGTATTTT. Its protein product is CSVVGTSGADTQYF.

V is TRBV7-2 and J is TRBJ2-1; the match to TRBD2 covers 12 bases. Germline CDR1 and CDR2: SGHTA and FQGNSA. Trimming at V came to 5 bases and at J to 4 bases, leaving 9 bases not matched to a gene. This CDR3 spans 17 amino acids. As DNA, the CDR3 is TGTGCCAGCAGCCCTCTAGCGGGGGGGCCTTGGTACAATGAGCAGTTCTTC. Its protein is CASSPLAGGPWYNEQFF.

The chain couples TRBV7-9 to TRBJ2-7, with a weak D call TRBD1 (5 bases). V lost 2 bases, J lost 3 bases, and 20 bases lay in between. The CDR3 is made up of 17 amino acids. The germline CDR1 and CDR2 sequences are SEHNR and FQNEAQ (reference sequence). The CDR3 DNA is TGTGCCAGCAGCTTATCCTCCCAGCAGGGCCCCCTCTACGAGCAGTACTTC. This gives the protein CASSLSSQQGPLYEQYF.

This chain uses TRBV4-3 with TRBJ1-6; the D is unclear. This CDR3 region has 15 residues. V shed 0 bases and J shed 1 base, with 4 bases lying between them. CDR1 LGHNA and CDR2 YSLEER come from the germline V gene. The CDR3 is CASSQDRSYNSPLHF. In nucleotides, the CDR3 is TGCGCCAGCAGCCAAGATCGGTCCTATAATTCACCCCTCCACTTT.

V is TRBV19 and J is TRBJ1-5; weak D call: TRBD1 (6 bases). CDR3 length: 14 amino acids. Trimming removed 9 bases from V and 4 bases from J, with 16 bases in between. Germline-derived CDR1 and CDR2 are LNHDA and SQIVND (reference sequence). CDR3 sequence (DNA): TGTGCCAGCCGTGGGGGCCTTGGAAATCAGCCCCAGCATTTT. Protein: CASRGGLGNQPQHF.

The rearrangement joins TRBV19 to TRBJ1-1; 8 bases are a match to TRBD1. The germline V gene has CDR1 LNHDA and CDR2 SQIVND (reference sequence). The CDR3 length is 13 residues. The V segment lost 4 bases and the J segment 4 bases; nucleotides outside the gene matches: 2. This CDR3 reads CASSTGTGTEAFF. As DNA, the CDR3 is TGTGCCAGTAGTACCGGGACAGGCACTGAAGCTTTCTTT.

The chain is built from TRBV12-2 and TRBJ2-1; the table's TRBD1 call for D was not verified on the DNA. TRBV12-2 is termed a pseudogene. This CDR3 contains 14 residues. The CDR3 protein is CASRSATQRNEQFF. CDR3 nucleotides: TGTGCAAGTCGCTCCGCGACACAGAGAAATGAGCAGTTCTTC.

This chain joins TRBV19 and TRBJ2-7; 12 bases fit TRBD1. CDR1 LNHDA and CDR2 SQIVND come from the germline V gene (reference sequence). V lost 4 bases and J lost 2; bases outside the gene matches: 3. CDR3 size: 15 residues. CDR3 DNA sequence: TGTGCCAGTAGTACCGGGACAGGGGGCGCCTACGAGCAGTACTTC. Translation gives CASSTGTGGAYEQYF.

Concerning this clone: This probably arose from a read error, given a far larger clone one base away. Other DNA sequences in the sample encode the same CDR3. The chain uses TRBV7-9 and TRBJ2-1, with 7 bases matching TRBD2. The CDR3 covers 16 residues. V was pared by 5 bases and J by 0 bases, with 7 bases of the junction left unmatched. Looked up from germline, CDR1 is SEHNR and CDR2 is FQNEAQ (reference sequence). The CDR3: CASSQDTGGSYNEQFF. The CDR3 region has the DNA TGTGCCAGCAGCCAAGATACGGGGGGCTCCTACAATGAGCAGTTCTTC. The variable domain in full, with the rest retrieved from reference TRBV7-9 and TRBJ2-1, is DTGVSQNPRHKITKRGQNVTFRCDPISEHNRLYWYRQTLGQGPEFLTYFQNEAQLEKSRLLSDRFSAERPKGSFSTLEIQRTEQGDSAMYLCASSQDTGGSYNEQFFGPGTRLTVL.

The chain employs TRBV6-1 and TRBJ1-2; D call uncertain. The CDR3 runs 14 residues. The germline V gene encodes CDR1 MNHNS and CDR2 SASEGT. Trimming cost V 1 base and J 6 bases, with 12 bases left between them. The CDR3 sequence: CASSEGLEIDGYTF. CDR3 in DNA: TGTGCCAGCAGTGAAGGGTTAGAAATCGATGGCTACACCTTC.

The rearrangement joins TRBV19 to TRBJ2-2; D remains unclear. V lost 3 bases to trimming and J lost 1 base, with 9 bases between them. The CDR3 contains 15 residues. Germline CDR1 reads LNHDA; CDR2 reads SQIVND (reference sequence). This CDR3 reads CASSILPENTGELFF. The DNA of the CDR3 is TGTGCCAGTAGTATTCTCCCAGAGAACACCGGGGAGCTGTTTTTT.

This clone showed up just a few times. The genes are TRBV4-2 and TRBJ2-1; D is unresolved. V was trimmed by 0 bases and J by 0 bases, leaving 3 bases between them. Germline CDR1 reads LGHNA; CDR2 reads YNFKEQ. This CDR3 has 14 residues. CDR3 nucleotides: TGTGCCAGCAGCCAAGACTACTCCTACAATGAGCAGTTCTTC. This codes for CASSQDYSYNEQFF.

This sequence joins TRBV13 and TRBJ2-7; TRBD1 matches 12 bases. V shed 5 bases and J 6 bases; nucleotides not matched to a gene: 2. The germline CDR1 and CDR2 sequences are PRHDT and FYEKMQ (reference sequence). The CDR3 extends over 13 amino acids. The CDR3: CASSGTGGFEQYF. The CDR3 DNA reads as TGTGCCAGCAGCGGGACAGGGGGCTTCGAGCAGTACTTC.

The chain has TRBV28 and TRBJ1-6; TRBD1 matches 9 bases. V shed 10 bases and J 4 bases; nucleotides not matched to a gene: 5. The CDR3 sequence is 14 residues long. Looked up from germline, CDR1 is MDHEN and CDR2 is SYDVKM. This CDR3 reads CAITGTGYNSPLHF. The CDR3 nucleotides are TGTGCCATCACCGGGACAGGGTATAATTCACCCCTCCACTTT.

For this clone: Other DNA sequences from this sample encode an identical CDR3 as well. This chain connects TRBV9 to TRBJ2-3; 9 bases align to TRBD2. V gave up 0 bases and J gave up 3 bases; unmatched junction bases: 5. Germline V gives CDR1 SGDLS, CDR2 YYNGEE. The CDR3 is 16 residues long. The CDR3 bases are TGTGCCAGCAGCGTAGGGGTTAGCGGGGGAACAGATACGCAGTATTTT. This sequence encodes CASSVGVSGGTDTQYF.

The chain uses TRBV6-5 and TRBJ2-1, with D maybe TRBD2 (5 bases). Germline V gene data show CDR1 as MNHEY and CDR2 as SVGAGI. The CDR3 runs to 11 residues. V was clipped by 4 bases and J by 9 bases, with 7 bases between them. This CDR3 reads CASSFGVEQFF. The CDR3 DNA sequence: TGTGCCAGCAGTTTCGGGGTTGAGCAGTTCTTC.

J is TRBJ2-7 and V is TRBV5-8; the match to TRBD1 covers 10 bases. CDR3 length equals 14 residues. V lost 3 bases to trimming and J lost 5 bases; unmatched junction nucleotides: 5. Germline CDR1 SGHTS, CDR2 YDEGEE. This CDR3 reads CASSSGTGVNEQYF. DNA for the CDR3: TGTGCCAGCAGCTCCGGGACAGGGGTAAACGAGCAGTACTTC.

The chain employs TRBV29-1 and TRBJ1-1; no firm D call. V lost 1 base to trimming and J lost 3 bases, with 6 bases between them. The germline CDR1 and CDR2 sequences are SQVTM and ANQGSEA. CDR3 length: 12 amino acids. CDR3 in DNA: TGCAGCGTTGAAGCAGAGGACACTGAAGCTTTCTTT. Its translation: CSVEAEDTEAFF.